The 15 T cell receptor beta chains in this list originate from one sample, sequenced in a study of blood T cell repertoires in COVID-19. Clones were read by immunoSEQ multiplex PCR, and TCRdb kept only the in-frame ones, dropping some. The data contain 230,000 or so clones, roughly nine tenths of them singletons. Specimen: peripheral blood. These receptors were collected from a man between 35 and 55 years old with active or convalescent COVID-19.

This clone has only one observation. The rearrangement joins TRBV6-5 to TRBJ1-3, with D unresolved. Germline CDR1 MNHEY, CDR2 SVGAGI. V lost 0 bases and J lost 2, with 11 bases in between. This CDR3 has 16 amino acids. The DNA of the CDR3 is TGTGCCAGCAGTTACTCGACTGATACCCCTGGAAACACCATATATTTT. Encoded protein: CASSYSTDTPGNTIYF.

In this sample, this clone turned up a few times. This rearrangement joins TRBV24-1 to TRBJ2-5; 8 bases match TRBD2. Trimming cost V 6 bases and J 2 bases; bases outside gene matches: 7. CDR3 length: 15 residues. The V gene's germline CDR1 is KGHDR and CDR2 SFDVKD. The DNA of the CDR3 is TGTGCCACCAGTCGCCGGTTAGCGGGGCAAGAGACCCAGTACTTC. It is translated as CATSRRLAGQETQYF.

J is TRBJ1-2 and V is TRBV7-9, with 9 bases that match TRBD1. Unmatched junction bases numbered 13, after V lost 3 bases and J lost 8 bases. Germline assignment: CDR1 SEHNR and CDR2 FQNEAQ (reference sequence). This CDR3 is 16 amino acids long. The CDR3 sequence is CASSFDPGQGVQGYTF. The CDR3, as DNA: TGTGCCAGCAGCTTCGACCCGGGACAGGGAGTCCAGGGCTACACCTTC.

The chain links TRBV27 to TRBJ1-1; TRBD1 matches at 8 bases. With V trimmed by 4 bases and J by 1 base, 2 bases remained unmatched. CDR1 and CDR2 (germline): MNHEY, SMNVEV (reference sequence). There are 14 residues in the CDR3. CDR3 loop: CASSYGQGNTEAFF. CDR3 nucleotides: TGTGCCAGCAGTTATGGACAGGGGAACACTGAAGCTTTCTTT.

The V and J genes are TRBV5-4 and TRBJ2-5; possible D gene TRBD1, 6 bases. The CDR3 extends over 15 amino acids. V was pared by 0 bases and J by 2 bases, with 11 bases between. CDR1 and CDR2 (germline): SGHNT, YYREEE (reference sequence). CDR3 coding DNA: TGTGCCAGCAGCTTGGCGGGACAAAATCAAGAGACCCAGTACTTC. It is translated as CASSLAGQNQETQYF. Combining the CDR3 with reference TRBV5-4 and TRBJ2-5 gives the whole variable domain ETGVTQSPTHLIKTRGQQVTLRCSSQSGHNTVSWYQQALGQGPQFIFQYYREEENGRGNFPPRFSGLQFPNYSSELNVNALELDDSALYLCASSLAGQNQETQYFGPGTRLLVL.

The rearrangement links TRBV4-1 to TRBJ1-2; TRBD1 aligns across 7 bases. V dropped 1 base and J dropped 3; count of bases not matched to a gene: 2. Germline loops: CDR1 MGHRA, CDR2 YSYEKL. CDR3 size: 14 residues. The CDR3 loop is CASSQVQGDYGYTF. The CDR3 region has the DNA TGCGCCAGCAGCCAAGTCCAGGGGGACTATGGCTACACCTTC.

V and J are TRBV28 and TRBJ1-5, with 7 bases lining up with TRBD1. Germline V lookup: CDR1 MDHEN, CDR2 SYDVKM. This CDR3 has 15 residues. Unmatched junction bases numbered 5, after V lost 3 bases and J lost 3 bases. CDR3 DNA: TGTGCCAGCAGTTTTAGGGGGCCCAACAATCAGCCCCAGCATTTT. Residues: CASSFRGPNNQPQHF.

The CDR3 loop reads CASSLSWLATATGELFF. In DNA form, the CDR3 reads TGTGCCAGCAGTTTAAGTTGGCTGGCCACCGCCACCGGGGAGCTGTTTTTT. The chain carries TRBV27 and TRBJ2-2; D gene unclear. CDR3 length: 17 amino acids. V lost 2 bases and J 4 bases, leaving 17 bases between the germline ends. Germline V CDR1 and CDR2: MNHEY, SMNVEV (reference sequence).

This CDR3 is CATSTRVGAGNTIYF. As DNA, the CDR3 is TGTGCCACCAGCACACGAGTGGGAGCTGGAAACACCATATATTTT. The chain is built from TRBV15 and TRBJ1-3, with D hard to call. Trimming took off 4 bases at V and 2 bases at J, with 12 bases between the two ends. The CDR3 covers 15 residues. CDR1 is LNHNV, CDR2 YYDKDF, per germline (reference sequence).

The chain employs TRBV28 and TRBJ1-5; D call uncertain. Trimming pared 4 bases from V and 0 bases from J, leaving 7 bases between. CDR1 and CDR2 from the germline V gene are MDHEN and SYDVKM. This CDR3 spans 14 amino acids. Here the CDR3 reads CASSSSYSNQPQHF. In DNA form, the CDR3 reads TGTGCCAGCAGTTCCTCGTATAGCAATCAGCCCCAGCATTTT.

This chain joins TRBV6-5 and TRBJ1-2; D unresolved. Germline V gives CDR1 MNHEY, CDR2 SVGAGI. Trimming removed 11 bases from V and 4 bases from J, with 17 bases in between. The CDR3 runs to 13 residues. This CDR3 reads CASYPAGSYGYTF. CDR3 coding DNA: TGTGCCTCATACCCGGCGGGGAGCTATGGCTACACCTTC.

The chain links TRBV10-1 to TRBJ2-7, with D possibly being TRBD1 (6 bases). Trimming removed 5 bases at V and 0 bases at J, with 11 bases between. CDR1 WNHNN and CDR2 SYGVQD come from the germline V gene (reference sequence). The CDR3 contains 14 residues. In DNA form, the CDR3 reads TGCGCCAGCAGTCCCGGGACATTCTCCTACGAGCAGTACTTC. Residues: CASSPGTFSYEQYF.

This clone has just a few counts. The V call is TRBV6-5, the J call TRBJ1-5; D remains ambiguous. V gave up 10 bases and J gave up 5 bases, with 15 bases separating them. CDR3 length: 13 residues. The germline gives CDR1 MNHEY, CDR2 SVGAGI. The CDR3 loop reads CATTRGIDQPQHF. The CDR3 bases are TGTGCCACCACCCGAGGGATTGATCAGCCCCAGCATTTT.

The V gene is TRBV27, the J gene TRBJ2-3; D gene ambiguous. The germline V and J ends were trimmed by 3 bases and 1 base, with 11 bases remaining between them. The CDR3 extends over 15 amino acids. Germline-derived CDR1 and CDR2 are MNHEY and SMNVEV (reference sequence). In nucleotides, the CDR3 is TGTGCCAGCAGTTTTCCGGGTATGGGCACAGATACGCAGTATTTT. Protein product: CASSFPGMGTDTQYF.

J is TRBJ2-2 and V is TRBV28; 8 bases are a match to TRBD2. Germline CDR1 is MDHEN and CDR2 is SYDVKM. Trimming removed 2 bases from V and 11 bases from J; junction bases left unmatched: 13. CDR3 length: 16 amino acids. CDR3 sequence: CASSLRLAGLSRELFF. Here the CDR3 DNA reads TGTGCCAGCAGTTTAAGGCTAGCGGGCCTTTCACGCGAGCTGTTTTTT.